A selection of T cell receptor beta chains follows, all from one sample in a study of cytomegalovirus exposure and HLA in healthy donors. Profiling relied on immunoSEQ multiplex PCR, and the TCRdb table lists in-frame clones only, not all of them. The repertoire has some 190,000 clones, 75% to 90% of them found once; the top ten carry approximately 0.31%. Material for sequencing was PBMCs. Receptor source: a woman aged 25 to 45 in good health and CMV-seronegative. The CDR3 runs from the conserved cysteine through the conserved F or W. The order of the fields is clone size, V gene, D gene, J gene, CDR3 protein, CDR3 DNA. The D gene is left open where the match is weak. Clone size is not always given. Where it is, it says once, few, many or a class for expanded clones.

abundance: .; v_gene: TRBV6-1; d_gene: .; j_gene: TRBJ2-1; CDR3aa: CASSESWASSYNEQFF; CDR3nt: TGTGCCAGCAGTGAATCTTGGGCGAGCTCCTACAATGAGCAGTTCTTC
abundance: .; v_gene: TRBV5-1; d_gene: .; j_gene: TRBJ2-7; CDR3aa: CASSLAGDSYEQYF; CDR3nt: TGCGCCAGCAGCTTGGCGGGGGACTCCTACGAGCAGTACTTC
abundance: .; v_gene: TRBV6-6; d_gene: .; j_gene: TRBJ1-1; CDR3aa: CASSTTGVGNTEAFF; CDR3nt: TGTGCCAGCAGTACCACGGGGGTCGGTAACACTGAAGCTTTCTTT
abundance: .; v_gene: TRBV7-9; d_gene: .; j_gene: TRBJ1-2; CDR3aa: CASSLGDYGYTF; CDR3nt: TGTGCCAGCAGCTTAGGAGATTATGGCTACACCTTC
abundance: .; v_gene: TRBV30; d_gene: TRBD1; j_gene: TRBJ2-3; CDR3aa: CAWSPQGNTQYF; CDR3nt: TGTGCCTGGAGCCCACAGGGGAATACGCAGTATTTT
abundance: .; v_gene: TRBV28; d_gene: .; j_gene: TRBJ1-1; CDR3aa: CASSPTHGGWTEAFF; CDR3nt: TGTGCCAGCAGTCCTACGCACGGGGGGTGGACTGAAGCTTTCTTT
abundance: .; v_gene: TRBV5-1; d_gene: .; j_gene: TRBJ1-2; CDR3aa: CASQAGPRGYGYTF; CDR3nt: TGCGCCAGTCAGGCGGGCCCACGGGGATATGGCTACACCTTC
abundance: .; v_gene: TRBV6-6; d_gene: .; j_gene: TRBJ2-1; CDR3aa: CASRGTGNGEQFF; CDR3nt: TGTGCCAGCAGGGGAACAGGGAACGGTGAGCAGTTCTTC
abundance: .; v_gene: TRBV19; d_gene: .; j_gene: TRBJ2-2; CDR3aa: CASSSVQGLNTGELFF; CDR3nt: TGTGCCAGTAGTAGCGTTCAGGGGCTAAACACCGGGGAGCTGTTTTTT
abundance: once; v_gene: TRBV7-9; d_gene: .; j_gene: TRBJ2-2; CDR3aa: CASSRNTGELFF; CDR3nt: TGTGCCAGCAGCCGTAACACCGGGGAGCTGTTTTTT
abundance: .; v_gene: TRBV7-9; d_gene: .; j_gene: TRBJ2-7; CDR3aa: CSSSLALGGETLYF; CDR3nt: TGTTCCAGCAGCTTAGCGTTGGGGGGAGAAACTCTGTACTTC
abundance: few; v_gene: TRBV5-5; d_gene: .; j_gene: TRBJ2-7; CDR3aa: CASSLQGVGEQYF; CDR3nt: TGTGCCAGCAGCTTGCAGGGTGTCGGCGAGCAGTACTTC
abundance: .; v_gene: TRBV25-1; d_gene: .; j_gene: TRBJ2-5; CDR3aa: CASSEPLGLETQYF; CDR3nt: TGTGCCAGCAGTGAACCCCTAGGTCTGGAGACCCAGTACTTC
abundance: once; v_gene: TRBV5-6; d_gene: .; j_gene: TRBJ2-7; CDR3aa: CASSLGRAEYEQYF; CDR3nt: TGTGCCAGCAGCTTGGGCAGGGCAGAATACGAGCAGTACTTC
abundance: few; v_gene: TRBV18; d_gene: TRBD2; j_gene: TRBJ2-1; CDR3aa: CASSPNPGSGTSGFYNEQFF; CDR3nt: TGTGCCAGCTCACCTAACCCGGGTTCCGGGACTAGCGGGTTCTACAATGAGCAGTTCTTC
abundance: .; v_gene: TRBV6-5; d_gene: TRBD2; j_gene: TRBJ2-1; CDR3aa: CASSAAGGPTGRQFF; CDR3nt: TGTGCCAGCAGCGCAGCGGGAGGGCCCACCGGGAGACAGTTCTTC
abundance: .; v_gene: TRBV2; d_gene: TRBD1; j_gene: TRBJ2-7; CDR3aa: CASNVGTAGEQYF; CDR3nt: TGTGCCAGCAACGTAGGGACAGCAGGCGAGCAGTACTTC
abundance: .; v_gene: TRBV6-1; d_gene: .; j_gene: TRBJ2-7; CDR3aa: CASSELGQSYEQYF; CDR3nt: TGTGCCAGCAGTGAATTGGGACAATCCTACGAGCAGTACTTC
abundance: .; v_gene: TRBV11-2; d_gene: .; j_gene: TRBJ2-7; CDR3aa: CASSLVGGSGTYEQYF; CDR3nt: TGTGCCAGCAGCCTCGTTGGGGGTTCCGGGACATACGAGCAGTACTTC
abundance: .; v_gene: TRBV5-1; d_gene: TRBD2; j_gene: TRBJ2-7; CDR3aa: CASSRDWGGVSYEQYF; CDR3nt: TGCGCCAGCAGCCGGGATTGGGGAGGGGTCTCCTACGAGCAGTACTTC
abundance: .; v_gene: TRBV10-3; d_gene: .; j_gene: TRBJ1-4; CDR3aa: CAISEYNEKLFF; CDR3nt: TGTGCCATCAGTGAATATAATGAAAAACTGTTTTTT
abundance: .; v_gene: TRBV4-2; d_gene: .; j_gene: TRBJ1-3; CDR3aa: CASSQDSDSGNTIYF; CDR3nt: TGTGCCAGCAGCCAAGACAGTGACTCTGGAAACACCATATATTTT
abundance: .; v_gene: TRBV5-1; d_gene: TRBD1; j_gene: TRBJ1-1; CDR3aa: CASSYGQGSTEAFF; CDR3nt: TGCGCCAGCAGCTACGGACAGGGGAGCACTGAAGCTTTCTTT
abundance: .; v_gene: TRBV6-5; d_gene: TRBD2; j_gene: TRBJ2-3; CDR3aa: CASSRLAGDTQYF; CDR3nt: TGTGCCAGCTCTAGGCTAGCGGGAGATACGCAGTATTTT
abundance: .; v_gene: TRBV29-1; d_gene: .; j_gene: TRBJ2-1; CDR3aa: CSVGGQVGAVDYNEQFF; CDR3nt: TGCAGCGTTGGGGGGCAGGTGGGGGCCGTGGATTACAATGAGCAGTTCTTC
abundance: .; v_gene: TRBV25-1; d_gene: .; j_gene: TRBJ1-4; CDR3aa: CASSDQGLRGEKLFF; CDR3nt: TGTGCCAGCAGTGACCAGGGTCTGCGGGGTGAAAAACTGTTTTTT
abundance: .; v_gene: TRBV29-1; d_gene: TRBD1; j_gene: TRBJ2-1; CDR3aa: CSVDLGQLAHNEQFF; CDR3nt: TGCAGCGTCGATTTGGGACAGCTTGCCCACAATGAGCAGTTCTTC
abundance: .; v_gene: TRBV2; d_gene: TRBD1; j_gene: TRBJ2-7; CDR3aa: CASSEPGQGKYEQYF; CDR3nt: TGTGCCAGCAGTGAACCCGGACAGGGGAAATACGAGCAGTACTTC
abundance: .; v_gene: TRBV7-3; d_gene: TRBD1; j_gene: TRBJ1-1; CDR3aa: CASSLNNRGPFEAFF; CDR3nt: TGTGCCAGCAGCCTAAACAACAGGGGGCCGTTTGAAGCTTTCTTT
abundance: .; v_gene: TRBV28; d_gene: .; j_gene: TRBJ2-7; CDR3aa: CASSFFGSYEQYF; CDR3nt: TGTGCCAGCAGTTTCTTCGGCTCCTACGAGCAGTACTTC
abundance: .; v_gene: TRBV7-9; d_gene: .; j_gene: TRBJ2-1; CDR3aa: CSSSSQRGGEQFF; CDR3nt: TGTTCCAGCAGCTCCCAAAGGGGCGGTGAGCAGTTCTTC
abundance: .; v_gene: TRBV5-1; d_gene: .; j_gene: TRBJ2-1; CDR3aa: CASSLDPGYNEQFF; CDR3nt: TGCGCCAGCAGCTTGGATCCGGGCTACAATGAGCAGTTCTTC
abundance: .; v_gene: TRBV18; d_gene: TRBD1; j_gene: TRBJ2-2; CDR3aa: CASSTDRENTGELFF; CDR3nt: TGTGCCAGCTCTACGGACAGGGAGAACACCGGGGAGCTGTTTTTT
abundance: .; v_gene: TRBV5-1; d_gene: TRBD1; j_gene: TRBJ1-1; CDR3aa: CASSTGTERPTEAFF; CDR3nt: TGCGCCAGCAGCACCGGGACAGAAAGGCCCACTGAAGCTTTCTTT
abundance: few; v_gene: TRBV7-8; d_gene: .; j_gene: TRBJ1-5; CDR3aa: CASSPHPLTGNQPQHF; CDR3nt: TGTGCCAGCAGCCCACACCCCCTGACAGGTAATCAGCCCCAGCATTTT
abundance: .; v_gene: TRBV6-5; d_gene: .; j_gene: TRBJ1-2; CDR3aa: CASGLRGSGYTF; CDR3nt: TGTGCCAGCGGGTTAAGAGGTAGCGGCTACACCTTC
abundance: .; v_gene: TRBV6-1; d_gene: .; j_gene: TRBJ2-1; CDR3aa: CASRDWVSVNEQFF; CDR3nt: TGTGCCAGCCGGGACTGGGTGTCAGTCAATGAGCAGTTCTTC
abundance: .; v_gene: TRBV2; d_gene: TRBD1; j_gene: TRBJ2-4; CDR3aa: CASKVGTGGQNIQYF; CDR3nt: TGTGCCAGCAAAGTTGGGACAGGGGGACAAAACATTCAGTACTTC
abundance: .; v_gene: TRBV5-6; d_gene: .; j_gene: TRBJ2-3; CDR3aa: CASSRWTRYTDTQYF; CDR3nt: TGTGCCAGCAGCCGATGGACAAGATACACAGATACGCAGTATTTT
abundance: .; v_gene: TRBV14; d_gene: .; j_gene: TRBJ1-6; CDR3aa: CASSLLPTGSPLHF; CDR3nt: TGTGCCAGCAGCCTTCTGCCGACGGGTTCACCCCTCCACTTT